The 30 T cell receptor beta chains below were found in one sample sequenced in a study of blood T cell repertoires in COVID-19. Repertoires were generated with immunoSEQ multiplex PCR, while TCRdb's copy carries only in-frame clones and drops some. This repertoire shows fewer than 200,000 clones, roughly 85% found once; its top ten account for roughly 25%. Source material: peripheral blood. These receptors came from a woman in her seventies with acute or convalescent COVID-19.

J is TRBJ1-2 and V is TRBV29-1, with 10 bases matching TRBD1. Germline V gene data show CDR1 as SQVTM and CDR2 as ANQGSEA. The ends lost 3 bases at V and 5 bases at J; junction bases unmatched: 6. This CDR3 spans 14 amino acids. CDR3 in DNA: TGCAGCGTTGATATGGAGGGACAGGGGTATGGCTACACCTTC. This encodes CSVDMEGQGYGYTF.

V gene TRBV19 combines with J gene TRBJ2-7, with TRBD2 as a possible D gene (6 bases). Germline lookup yields CDR1 LNHDA and CDR2 SQIVND (reference sequence). Trimming pared 5 bases from V and 2 bases from J, leaving 16 bases between. The CDR3 length is 15 residues. This CDR3 is CASSAQGTPTYEQYF. The CDR3 region has the DNA TGTGCCAGTAGTGCCCAAGGGACTCCGACCTACGAGCAGTACTTC.

The chain couples TRBV27 to TRBJ2-7; 8 bases are a match to TRBD2. The CDR3 length is 15 residues. Germline CDR1 reads MNHEY; CDR2 reads SMNVEV (reference sequence). J was trimmed by 3 bases and V by 5 bases; bases with no gene match: 9. CDR3 DNA: TGTGCCAGCAGTCCCTTTTCAGCGGGAGTCTACGAGCAGTACTTC. This gives the protein CASSPFSAGVYEQYF.

The CDR3 DNA is TGTGCCAGCAGCTTAGGGGGGGGGACTAGCGGCGGTACGCAGTATTTT. Translated: CASSLGGGTSGGTQYF. This chain connects TRBV7-2 to TRBJ2-3; 11 bases agree with TRBD2. The CDR3 loop spans 16 amino acids. Germline loops: CDR1 SGHTA, CDR2 FQGNSA. V trimming: 1 base; J trimming: 8 bases; junction bases outside the gene matches: 8.

The chain is built from TRBV6-6 and TRBJ1-6; a weak D match, TRBD1 (6 bases). V was pared by 0 bases and J by 10 bases, with 16 bases between. This CDR3 spans 16 amino acids. Per the germline V gene, CDR1 is MNHNY and CDR2 is SVGAGI (reference sequence). Written as DNA, the CDR3 is TGTGCCAGCAGTTACTCAGAGGGGGGGCTTAGGTCACCCCTCCACTTT. Protein: CASSYSEGGLRSPLHF.

The rearrangement uses TRBV6-5 and TRBJ1-1; D is uncertain. CDR1 and CDR2 (germline): MNHEY, SVGAGI. The CDR3 is 14 amino acids. The V end was cut by 2 bases, the J end by 4 bases, with 11 bases between. In nucleotides, the CDR3 is TGTGCCAGCAGTTACAGAGGGCTGGGCACTGAAGCTTTCTTT. Encoded protein: CASSYRGLGTEAFF.

This clone was seen only a few times. V is TRBV4-1 and J is TRBJ1-2; D possibly corresponds to TRBD1 (6 bases). CDR1 and CDR2 from the germline V gene are MGHRA and YSYEKL. The CDR3 extends over 15 amino acids. Trimming left V 1 base short and J 4 bases short, with 13 bases between. The CDR3 nucleotides are TGCGCCAGCAGCCAAGTCACAGGGACCCGCTATGGCTACACCTTC. Amino acid sequence: CASSQVTGTRYGYTF.

V and J are TRBV7-3 and TRBJ2-1, with 11 bases matching TRBD2. Germline trimming cut 4 bases from V and 7 bases from J; bases unmatched to any gene: 9. Germline-derived CDR1 and CDR2 are SGHTA and FQGTGA. CDR3 length: 16 amino acids. The CDR3 loop is CASSSRLAGPGNEQFF. The CDR3 nucleotides read TGTGCCAGCAGCTCCCGACTAGCGGGACCGGGAAATGAGCAGTTCTTC.

The V call is TRBV5-1, the J call TRBJ2-3; 12 nucleotides align to TRBD1. The CDR3 contains 16 residues. Germline V gene lookup returns CDR1 SGHRS and CDR2 YFSETQ. V shed 4 bases and J 4 bases; nucleotides not matched to a gene: 7. CDR3 coding DNA: TGCGCCAGCAGCACATCCGGGACAGGGGGCCCAGATACGCAGTATTTT. It encodes CASSTSGTGGPDTQYF.

This chain uses TRBV9 with TRBJ2-3; 9 bases match TRBD2. CDR3 length: 17 residues. Trimming cost V 4 bases and J 4 bases; bases outside gene matches: 13. The germline V gene has CDR1 SGDLS and CDR2 YYNGEE. This CDR3 reads CASSTRYSGSRADTQYF. DNA for the CDR3: TGTGCCAGCAGCACCCGATATAGCGGGAGTAGGGCAGATACGCAGTATTTT.

This clone was picked up a small number of times. This chain connects TRBV6-5 to TRBJ1-1, with TRBD1 matching over 7 bases. The junction had 11 bases not matched to a gene; V was cut back by 6 bases and J by 4 bases. The germline V gene encodes CDR1 MNHEY and CDR2 SVGAGI. The length of the CDR3 is 15 residues. Here the CDR3 reads CASSLQGGGRTEAFF. For the CDR3, the DNA is TGTGCCAGCAGCCTCCAGGGGGGAGGACGCACTGAAGCTTTCTTT.

This clone has just one count. Other DNA sequences in this sample translate to the same CDR3. The chain links TRBV24-1 to TRBJ2-2, with 7 positions matching TRBD1. The germline CDR1 and CDR2 sequences are KGHDR and SFDVKD. This CDR3 region has 16 residues. V was clipped by 4 bases and J by 5 bases; unmatched bases: 9. This CDR3 reads CATSDPRQGGTGELFF. CDR3 in DNA: TGTGCCACCAGTGACCCTAGACAGGGTGGGACCGGGGAGCTGTTTTTT.

J is TRBJ2-2 and V is TRBV10-3, with TRBD2 matching 7 bases. Losses at the gene ends were 2 bases for V and 5 bases for J; bases not matched to a gene: 5. Germline CDR1 reads ENHRY; CDR2 reads SYGVKD. This CDR3 is 15 amino acids long. The CDR3 coding sequence is TGTGCCATCAGTGAGGGGGTAGCGGGTACCGGGGAGCTGTTTTTT. This codes for CAISEGVAGTGELFF.

The CDR3 protein is CSVDYGGVNTEAFF. CDR3 in DNA: TGCAGCGTTGATTATGGGGGCGTGAACACTGAAGCTTTCTTT. The rearrangement joins TRBV29-1 to TRBJ1-1, with a weak D call TRBD1 (6 bases). The germline gives CDR1 SQVTM, CDR2 ANQGSEA. The CDR3 has 14 residues. V lost 3 bases to trimming and J lost 0 bases, with 11 bases between them.

The chain recombines TRBV19 with TRBJ1-5; D not resolved. The germline V and J ends were trimmed by 5 bases and 2 bases, with 13 bases remaining between them. The CDR3 covers 15 residues. The germline V gene encodes CDR1 LNHDA and CDR2 SQIVND (reference sequence). The CDR3 loop reads CASSGLEAGNQPQHF. The CDR3 DNA follows: TGTGCCAGTAGTGGGTTGGAGGCTGGCAATCAGCCCCAGCATTTT.

V usage is TRBV2 and J usage is TRBJ2-7; tentatively, D is TRBD1 (6 bases). Germline loops: CDR1 SNHLY, CDR2 FYNNEI. This CDR3 region has 13 residues. Trimming pared 7 bases from V and 4 bases from J, leaving 14 bases between. CDR3 amino acids: CASKSGEFYEQYF. CDR3 in DNA: TGTGCCAGCAAATCAGGGGAATTTTACGAGCAGTACTTC.

In the case of this clone: Other DNA sequences in this specimen translate into the identical CDR3. The chain is built from TRBV19 and TRBJ1-3; D gene uncertain. The length of the CDR3 is 14 residues. The germline V gene has CDR1 LNHDA and CDR2 SQIVND (reference sequence). V was pared by 2 bases and J by 0 bases, with 5 bases between. CDR3 in amino acids: CASSIRSSGNTIYF. For the CDR3, the DNA is TGTGCCAGTAGTATACGGAGCTCTGGAAACACCATATATTTT.

This chain's CDR3 is CASSAQDRVGDEQYF. The CDR3 DNA is TGTGCCAGCAGCGCACAGGACAGGGTCGGGGACGAGCAGTACTTC. V and J are TRBV3-1 (or the pseudogene TRBV3-2) and TRBJ2-7; 8 bases are shared with TRBD1. The CDR3 length is 15 residues. V dropped 5 bases and J dropped 5; count of bases not matched to a gene: 11. Germline CDR1 LGHDT, CDR2 YNNKEL (reference sequence).

The chain couples TRBV4-2 to TRBJ1-1, with 9 bases aligning to TRBD1. The CDR3 sequence is 15 residues long. The ends lost 3 bases at V and 4 bases at J; junction bases unmatched: 6. Looked up from germline, CDR1 is LGHNA and CDR2 is YNFKEQ. The CDR3 loop reads CASSQEQGAVTEAFF. The CDR3 region has the DNA TGTGCCAGCAGCCAGGAACAGGGGGCGGTCACTGAAGCTTTCTTT.

The V call is TRBV5-1, the J call TRBJ1-5, with 7 bases that match TRBD1. CDR3 length: 14 residues. Germline assignment: CDR1 SGHRS and CDR2 YFSETQ. V dropped 5 bases and J dropped 3; count of bases not matched to a gene: 5. CDR3 in amino acids: CASSTGTANQPQHF. The CDR3 coding sequence is TGCGCCAGCAGTACCGGGACAGCCAATCAGCCCCAGCATTTT.

The genes are TRBV25-1 and TRBJ2-7, with 12 positions matching TRBD2. V was pared by 2 bases and J by 9 bases, with 2 bases of the junction left unmatched. The CDR3 covers 13 residues. The V gene's germline CDR1 is MGHDK and CDR2 SYGVNS. The CDR3 loop reads CASSERLAGAQYF. CDR3 sequence (DNA): TGTGCCAGCAGTGAAAGACTAGCGGGAGCGCAGTACTTC.

This clone was seen more than once but under ten times. V usage is TRBV6-5 and J usage is TRBJ1-5; D remains ambiguous. V dropped 7 bases and J dropped 8 bases, with 12 bases sitting between them. The CDR3 spans 12 residues. Germline V lookup: CDR1 MNHEY, CDR2 SVGAGI. CDR3 in DNA: TGTGCCAGCACAGATCCGTTGAAGCCCCAGCATTTT. Protein sequence: CASTDPLKPQHF.

CDR3 bases: TGCGCCAGCAGCCGTAATCAGGGGAGCTCCTACGAGCAGTACTTC. This encodes CASSRNQGSSYEQYF. The chain employs TRBV4-1 and TRBJ2-7; possible D gene TRBD1, 6 bases. Trimming stripped 4 bases from V and 0 bases from J, with 13 bases between. Germline-derived CDR1 and CDR2 are MGHRA and YSYEKL. This CDR3 spans 15 amino acids.

The chain employs TRBV6-5 and TRBJ2-2; TRBD2 matches 8 bases. There are 15 residues in the CDR3. The V gene end was trimmed by 6 bases and the J gene end by 1 base; junction bases not matched to a gene: 4. Germline V gives CDR1 MNHEY, CDR2 SVGAGI. The CDR3 sequence: CASSPSGRNTGELFF. The CDR3 region has the DNA TGTGCCAGCAGCCCAAGCGGGAGGAACACCGGGGAGCTGTTTTTT.

The chain uses TRBV5-1 and TRBJ2-1; 8 bases are a match to TRBD2. Germline CDR1 is SGHRS and CDR2 is YFSETQ. The CDR3 consists of 15 residues. V dropped 4 bases and J dropped 5; count of bases not matched to a gene: 8. CDR3 nucleotides: TGCGCCAGCAGCCTGGGACTAGTTCTGGACAATGAGCAGTTCTTC. It is translated as CASSLGLVLDNEQFF.

This rearrangement joins TRBV5-1 to TRBJ1-1; D gene unclear. Per the germline V gene, CDR1 is SGHRS and CDR2 is YFSETQ. Trimming took off 0 bases at V and 4 bases at J, with 10 bases between the two ends. CDR3 size: 14 residues. Here the CDR3 reads CASSLGGQATEAFF. CDR3 DNA: TGCGCCAGCAGCTTGGGAGGGCAGGCCACTGAAGCTTTCTTT.

The chain employs TRBV18 and TRBJ2-1; D might be TRBD2 (6 bases). The CDR3 loop spans 13 amino acids. Germline V gene lookup returns CDR1 KGHSH and CDR2 LQKENI. Trimming removed 2 bases from V and 10 bases from J, with 12 bases in between. The CDR3 DNA reads TGTGCCAGCTCACCATTACGGGAGAGCGAGCAGTTCTTC. This sequence encodes CASSPLRESEQFF.

The V and J genes are TRBV19 and TRBJ1-1; D unresolved. V lost 6 bases, J lost 3 bases, and 14 bases lay in between. CDR1 and CDR2 from the germline V gene are LNHDA and SQIVND (reference sequence). The CDR3 sequence is 14 residues long. The CDR3 spells CASSESRRDTEAFF. CDR3 in DNA: TGTGCCAGTAGCGAGAGCCGGAGGGACACTGAAGCTTTCTTT.

The chain links TRBV19 to TRBJ1-5; D perhaps matches TRBD1 (5 bases). CDR3 length: 15 residues. Trimming cost V 4 bases and J 6 bases, with 16 bases left between them. The germline V gene encodes CDR1 LNHDA and CDR2 SQIVND (reference sequence). For the CDR3, the DNA is TGTGCCAGTAGTAGAACTCAGGGATCAGGTCAGCCCCAGCATTTT. Translation: CASSRTQGSGQPQHF.

V usage is TRBV30 and J usage is TRBJ1-5; tentatively, D is TRBD1 (5 bases). This CDR3 is built from 13 residues. From germline, CDR1 is GTSNPN and CDR2 SVGIG (reference sequence). V dropped 1 base and J dropped 5 bases, with 9 bases sitting between them. The CDR3 spells CAWSGVRDQPQHF. The CDR3 DNA is TGTGCCTGGAGTGGGGTCAGGGATCAGCCCCAGCATTTT.